Below are 2 T cell receptor beta chains sequenced from a single sample in a study of blood T cell repertoires in COVID-19. The assay was immunoSEQ multiplex PCR, and TCRdb's table has in-frame clones only and misses some. The sample lists roughly 300,000 clones; approximately 85% were seen once. Sequenced material: peripheral blood. The receptor source for this set is a human donor in a cohort sampled during active COVID-19.

This rearrangement joins TRBV4-1 to TRBJ2-5; D might be TRBD1 (6 bases). CDR1 is MGHRA and CDR2 is YSYEKL in the germline V gene. V was clipped by 1 base and J by 5 bases, with 17 bases between them. There are 16 residues in the CDR3. The CDR3 here is CASSQVISQGTETQYF. DNA of the CDR3: TGCGCCAGCAGCCAAGTAATTTCACAGGGTACGGAGACCCAGTACTTC.

The V gene is TRBV5-1, the J gene TRBJ2-2, with D hard to call. The V end was cut by 1 base, the J end by 2 bases, with 9 bases between. Per the germline V gene, CDR1 is SGHRS and CDR2 is YFSETQ. The CDR3 length is 15 residues. Here the CDR3 DNA reads TGCGCCAGCAGCTTGACAGCTTCAAACACCGGGGAGCTGTTTTTT. Its protein is CASSLTASNTGELFF.